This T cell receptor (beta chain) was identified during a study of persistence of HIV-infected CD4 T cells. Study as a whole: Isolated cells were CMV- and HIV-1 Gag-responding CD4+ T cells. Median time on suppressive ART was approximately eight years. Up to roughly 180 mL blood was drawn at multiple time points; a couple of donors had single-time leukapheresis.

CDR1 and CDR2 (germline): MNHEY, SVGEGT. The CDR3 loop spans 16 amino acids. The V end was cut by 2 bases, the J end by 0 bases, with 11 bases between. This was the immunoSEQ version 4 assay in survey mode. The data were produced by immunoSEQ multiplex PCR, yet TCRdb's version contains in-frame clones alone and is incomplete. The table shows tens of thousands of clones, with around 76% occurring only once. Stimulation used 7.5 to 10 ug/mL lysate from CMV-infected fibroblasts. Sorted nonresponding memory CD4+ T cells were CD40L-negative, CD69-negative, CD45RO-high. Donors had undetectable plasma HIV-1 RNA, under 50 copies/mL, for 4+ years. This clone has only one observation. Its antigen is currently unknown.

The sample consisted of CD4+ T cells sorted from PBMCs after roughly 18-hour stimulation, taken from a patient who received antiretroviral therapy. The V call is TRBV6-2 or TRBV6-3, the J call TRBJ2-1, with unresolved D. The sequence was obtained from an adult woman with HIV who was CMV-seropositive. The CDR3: CASSYGTASSYNEQFF. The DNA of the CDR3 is TGTGCCAGCAGTTACGGCACGGCAAGCTCCTACAATGAGCAGTTCTTC.